A selection of T cell receptor beta chains follows, all from one sample in a study of blood T cells in healthy people across ages. From the 5' RACE reads, TCRdb called clonotypes with MiXCR, one entry per CDR3 protein. The table lists over a million distinct CDR3 sequences, around 59% of them singletons, with over 6.5% in the top ten. The sequenced sample consisted of blood. The source of these receptors is a man between 18 and 35 years old in good health. CDR3s include the opening cysteine and the closing phenylalanine or tryptophan. Each record gives: V gene, J gene, D gene, CDR3 length, clone size, CDR3 DNA, CDR3 protein. A D gene is named only where the DNA matches it firmly. Size tells how often a clone was seen (once, few, many) or the class of an expanded clone, and some rows leave it out.

TRBV29-1	TRBJ2-7	TRBD1	13	few	TGCAGCGTTCGGGACAGCGAATACTACGAGCAGTACTTC	CSVRDSEYYEQYF
TRBV29-1	TRBJ2-3	TRBD1	17	-	TGCAGCGTACCGGGACAGGGAATTAGCGTAAGCACAGATACGCAGTATTTT	CSVPGQGISVSTDTQYF
TRBV6-1	TRBJ1-1	-	10	-	TGTGCCAGCAACGGATATGAAGCTTTCTTT	CASNGYEAFF
TRBV4-1	TRBJ2-5	TRBD2	16	-	TGCGCCAGCAGCCAAGGGTATCTAGCGGGAAGAGAGACCCAGTACTTC	CASSQGYLAGRETQYF
TRBV7-9	TRBJ1-1	-	15	-	TGTGCCAGCAGCCAGACGAGGGACGGAGGAACTGAAGCTTTCTTT	CASSQTRDGGTEAFF
TRBV5-1	TRBJ2-7	TRBD1	14	-	TGTGCCAGCAGCGGGACAGGGGGGTCCTACGAGCAGTACTTC	CASSGTGGSYEQYF
TRBV29-1	TRBJ2-5	-	12	-	TGCAGCGTTGGGGAGGCCGGGGAGACCCAGTACTTC	CSVGEAGETQYF
TRBV6-2/TRBV6-3	TRBJ2-1	TRBD1	16	-	TGTGCCAGCAGTTATAGTTGGACAGGGGGGGAAGGTGAGCAGTTCTTC	CASSYSWTGGEGEQFF
TRBV27	TRBJ2-7	-	13	-	TGTGCCAGCAGCAAAACAGGGATCCACGAGCAGTACTTC	CASSKTGIHEQYF
TRBV28	TRBJ1-1	-	11	few	TGTGCCAGCAGTAAGGGCACTGAAGCTTTCTTT	CASSKGTEAFF
TRBV12-3/TRBV12-4	TRBJ2-5	TRBD1	15	-	TGTGCCAGCAGTTTATTAGGACAGGCGCAAGAGACCCAGTACTTC	CASSLLGQAQETQYF
TRBV4-1	TRBJ2-1	TRBD1	14	few	TGCGCCAGCAGCCTCCAGGGGGCCCCTAATGAGCAGTTCTTC	CASSLQGAPNEQFF
TRBV10-3	TRBJ2-3	-	15	few	TGTGCCATCAGTGAGTCGAATCGACGCGGTGATACGCAGTATTTT	CAISESNRRGDTQYF
TRBV20-1	TRBJ2-1	-	12	-	TGCAGTGCAAAGAGCCCTACAGATGAGCAGTTCTTC	CSAKSPTDEQFF
TRBV10-3	TRBJ2-2	-	14	once	TGTGCCATCAGCCCCGGACCTACCACCGGGGAGCTGTTTTTT	CAISPGPTTGELFF
TRBV2	TRBJ2-1	TRBD2	14	-	TGTGCCACCAGAGGGGCGGGAGTGGGTAATGAGCAGTTCTTC	CATRGAGVGNEQFF
TRBV10-2	TRBJ1-2	TRBD1	16	-	TGCGCCAGCAGTGAGGCCTCCGGGACAGGGGACTATGGCTACACCTTC	CASSEASGTGDYGYTF
TRBV24-1	TRBJ2-2	TRBD1	15	few	TGTGCCACCAGCCCGGACAGGGCCCACACCGGGGAGCTGTTTTTT	CATSPDRAHTGELFF
TRBV20-1	TRBJ2-7	-	15	once	TGCAGTGCTAGAGGGAGGAGGTTAAGCTCCTACGAGCAGTACTTC	CSARGRRLSSYEQYF
TRBV4-3	TRBJ2-7	-	16	-	TGCGCCAGCAGCCAAGATCCATCCCACCGGAGTTACGAGCAGTACTTC	CASSQDPSHRSYEQYF
TRBV12-3/TRBV12-4	TRBJ2-3	TRBD2	13	once	TGTGCCAGCAGGGCCGGGGGGGTAGATACGCAGTATTTT	CASRAGGVDTQYF
TRBV9	TRBJ2-3	-	14	-	TGTGCCAGCAGCGTAGGATGGGGCACAGATACGCAGTATTTT	CASSVGWGTDTQYF